Each of the 8 T cell receptor beta chains below was sequenced from the same sample in a study of T cell responses to AZD1222 COVID-19 vaccine. Produced via immunoSEQ multiplex PCR; TCRdb's table is partial and in-frame only. The table shows about 56,000 clones, with about 86% occurring only once. The specimen comprised peripheral blood, sampled 28 days after the second AZD1222 dose. These receptors were taken from an adult who received the AZD1222 COVID-19 vaccine.

The CDR3 DNA reads TGTGCCAGCATGCGGGACCGCCAAGAGACCCAGTACTTC. Translating it yields CASMRDRQETQYF. The V gene is TRBV5-4, the J gene TRBJ2-5; D is perhaps TRBD2 (6 bases). V was cut by 6 bases and J by 1 base, with 10 bases left in between. The CDR3 spans 13 residues. Germline V lookup: CDR1 SGHNT, CDR2 YYREEE (reference sequence). The whole variable domain, remainder taken from reference TRBV5-4 and TRBJ2-5, is ETGVTQSPTHLIKTRGQQVTLRCSSQSGHNTVSWYQQALGQGPQFIFQYYREEENGRGNFPPRFSGLQFPNYSSELNVNALELDDSALYLCASMRDRQETQYFGPGTRLLVL.

The V gene is TRBV11-2, the J gene TRBJ1-2; D remains unclear. The germline V and J ends were trimmed by 8 bases and 2 bases, with 6 bases remaining between them. This CDR3 comprises 11 residues. Germline CDR1 is SGHAT and CDR2 is FQNNGV. CDR3 loop: CASGPNYGYTF. The DNA of the CDR3 is TGTGCCAGCGGGCCCAACTATGGCTACACCTTC.

Worth noting for this clone: Other DNA sequences in this sample translate to the same CDR3. The rearrangement uses TRBV5-4 and TRBJ2-7, with D perhaps TRBD1 (5 bases). CDR3 size: 14 residues. Germline V gene data show CDR1 as SGHNT and CDR2 as YYREEE (reference sequence). Trimming pared 0 bases from V and 0 bases from J, leaving 7 bases between. CDR3 sequence reads: CASSLDRGSYEQYF. The CDR3 region has the DNA TGTGCCAGCAGCTTGGATAGGGGCTCCTACGAGCAGTACTTC.

Worth noting for this clone: Other DNA sequences in the sample encode the same CDR3. The chain employs TRBV2 and TRBJ1-2, with 7 bases that match TRBD1. The CDR3 sequence is 14 residues long. Germline V gene lookup returns CDR1 SNHLY and CDR2 FYNNEI. Trimming took 2 bases from V and 1 from J; bases not matched to a gene: 1. As DNA, the CDR3 is TGTGCCAGCAGTGAATCAGGGGGTAACTATGGCTACACCTTC. Residues: CASSESGGNYGYTF.

The V call is TRBV6-6, the J call TRBJ1-1, with a possible D match to TRBD1 (5 bases). V shed 8 bases and J shed 0 bases, with 16 bases lying between them. CDR1 and CDR2 (germline): MNHNY, SVGAGI (reference sequence). The CDR3 is made up of 15 amino acids. CDR3 sequence reads: CASRQGQQMNTEAFF. The DNA of the CDR3 is TGTGCCAGCCGCCAGGGTCAGCAGATGAACACTGAAGCTTTCTTT.

The V gene is TRBV18, the J gene TRBJ1-5, with D unclear. This CDR3 has 13 amino acids. V was clipped by 5 bases and J by 1 base, with 6 bases between them. Germline CDR1 is KGHSH and CDR2 is LQKENI. CDR3 residues: CASSSDSNQPQHF. CDR3 nucleotides: TGTGCCAGCTCATCTGACAGCAATCAGCCCCAGCATTTT.

The rearrangement uses TRBV27 and TRBJ1-2; D remains unclear. The CDR3 is 17 amino acids. V was cut by 1 base and J by 4 bases, with 19 bases left in between. From germline, CDR1 is MNHEY and CDR2 SMNVEV (reference sequence). The CDR3: CASSLYPKGGRPYGYTF. In DNA, the CDR3 is TGTGCCAGCAGTTTATACCCAAAGGGAGGGCGGCCCTATGGCTACACCTTC.

The chain joins TRBV7-9 to TRBJ2-2, with D hard to call. Between the trimmed V and J ends, which lost 1 base and 1 base, there was a span of 4 bases. From germline, CDR1 is SEHNR and CDR2 FQNEAQ (reference sequence). The CDR3 length is 14 residues. The CDR3 reads CASSLGLNTGELFF. The DNA of the CDR3 is TGTGCCAGCAGCTTAGGCTTGAACACCGGGGAGCTGTTTTTT.